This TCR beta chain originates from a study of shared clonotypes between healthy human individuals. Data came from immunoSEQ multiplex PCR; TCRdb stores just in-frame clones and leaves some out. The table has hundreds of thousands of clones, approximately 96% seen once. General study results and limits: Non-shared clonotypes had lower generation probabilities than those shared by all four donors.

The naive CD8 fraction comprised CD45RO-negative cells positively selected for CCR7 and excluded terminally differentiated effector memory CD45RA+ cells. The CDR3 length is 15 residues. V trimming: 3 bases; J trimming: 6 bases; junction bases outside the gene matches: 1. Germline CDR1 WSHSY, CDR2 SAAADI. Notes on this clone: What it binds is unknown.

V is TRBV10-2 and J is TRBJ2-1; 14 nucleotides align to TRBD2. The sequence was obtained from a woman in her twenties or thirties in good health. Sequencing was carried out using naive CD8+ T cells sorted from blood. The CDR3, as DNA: TGCGCCAGCAGTGAAGGGACTAGCGGGAGCAATGAGCAGTTCTTC. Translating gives CASSEGTSGSNEQFF.